This TCR beta chain stems from a study of technical replicates of blood from several donors. Only in-frame clones appear in the TCRdb table, and some are missing; sequencing was by immunoSEQ multiplex PCR. The sample contains 45,000 to 60,000 clones, around 84% of which appear only once. V lost 3 bases, J lost 3 bases, and 9 bases lay in between. Germline lookup yields CDR1 LNHDA and CDR2 SQIVND (reference sequence). CDR3 length equals 13 residues. Specimen: PBMCs. The gene calls are TRBV19 and TRBJ2-7, with D possibly being TRBD1 (6 bases). This clonotype originated in a human donor in good health. Some clones in this sample may be carry-over from other donors' samples. For the CDR3, the DNA is TGTGCCAGTAGTATTGAGGACAGCTACGAGCAGTACTTC. Amino acid sequence: CASSIEDSYEQYF.